This T cell receptor beta chain is drawn from a study of beta chain features in type 1 diabetes. General observations from the study: A PCR bias possibly favoring shorter templates would apply equally to patients and controls. Insertions at VDJ junctions were less frequent in type 1 diabetes patients. These patients also deleted more nucleotides at the same junctions.

Expressed TCRB transcripts got sequenced, as all isolated RNA was reverse transcribed. The repertoire was sequenced with immunoSEQ multiplex PCR; TCRdb's copy has only in-frame clones and lacks some. The sample has 200,000 to 250,000 clones, 9% to 10% seen once; the top ten hold 0.03% to 0.04%. The trim removed 7 bases at V and 5 bases at J, leaving 6 bases unmatched. The CDR3 loop spans 13 amino acids. Germline V lookup: CDR1 MNHEY, CDR2 SVGAGI. Concerning this clone itself: Its antigen is unidentified.

The chain carries TRBV6-5 and TRBJ2-5; 8 bases agree with TRBD2. The sample consisted of naive CD4+ T cells from blood. The TCR originated in a woman aged 18-30 years in good health. Here the CDR3 DNA reads TGTGCCAGCAAAGCGGGAGCGGTTGAGACCCAGTACTTC. Translated: CASKAGAVETQYF.